This TCR beta chain was recorded in a study of cytomegalovirus exposure and HLA in healthy donors. Notes on the study in general: In an earlier analysis, in some 600 donors, most V segments appeared productive either ~87% or ~30% of the time. Three chains linked to CMV were shown in vitro to be specific for CMV antigens.

The germline CDR1 and CDR2 sequences are SGHTA and FQGNSA. The CDR3 is made up of 18 amino acids. Losses at the gene ends were 1 base for V and 0 bases for J; bases not matched to a gene: 7. Amplification used 60 Vbeta primers and 13 Jbeta primers. The data were produced by immunoSEQ multiplex PCR, yet TCRdb's version contains in-frame clones alone and is incomplete. The table has 130,000 or so clones, about 82% seen once. This clone was seen a single time. The target antigen is unknown. The sample consisted of PBMCs. The chain recombines TRBV7-2 with TRBJ2-3; the match to TRBD2 covers 10 bases. The sequence came from a man aged 30-40 years in good health and CMV-seronegative. This CDR3 is CASSLVNSGGPSTDTQYF. The CDR3 bases are TGTGCCAGCAGCTTAGTGAATAGCGGGGGGCCTAGCACAGATACGCAGTATTTT. The full variable domain, rest sourced from reference TRBV7-2 and TRBJ2-3, is GAGVSQSPSNKVTEKGKDVELRCDPISGHTALYWYRQSLGQGLEFLIYFQGNSAPDKSGLPSDRFSAERTGGSVSTLTIQRTQQEDSAVYLCASSLVNSGGPSTDTQYFGPGTRLTVL.